The 25 T cell receptor beta chains below come from one sample, sequenced in a study of blood T cell repertoires in COVID-19. Here immunoSEQ multiplex PCR was the method, and the copy in TCRdb shows in-frame clones only, minus some. Of under 85,000 clones in the sample, about 81% were seen once. Sequencing used peripheral blood. The receptor set was obtained from a man older than 75 with acute or convalescent COVID-19.

The rearrangement joins TRBV6-2 or TRBV6-3 to TRBJ2-1, with 10 bases that match TRBD1. The CDR3 contains 11 residues. The V segment lost 5 bases and the J segment 15 bases; nucleotides outside the gene matches: 4. The V gene's germline CDR1 is MNHEY and CDR2 SVGEGT. The CDR3 DNA sequence: TGTGCCAGCAGTAACGGGGACAGGGGGTTCTTC. As protein: CASSNGDRGFF.

The V and J genes are TRBV6-5 and TRBJ1-1; D unresolved. The CDR3 loop spans 13 amino acids. The V gene lost 2 bases and the J gene lost 0 bases, with 4 bases spanning the gap. Germline CDR1 and CDR2: MNHEY and SVGAGI. CDR3 residues: CASSYTLNTEAFF. The CDR3 nucleotides read TGTGCCAGCAGTTACACTCTGAACACTGAAGCTTTCTTT.

The rearrangement links TRBV10-3 to TRBJ2-1, with D perhaps TRBD2 (6 bases). This CDR3 comprises 16 residues. V was clipped by 6 bases and J by 0 bases, with 15 bases between them. Germline assignment: CDR1 ENHRY and CDR2 SYGVKD. The CDR3 sequence is CAIRAGRESSYNEQFF. The CDR3 bases are TGTGCCATCAGGGCGGGACGGGAAAGCTCCTACAATGAGCAGTTCTTC.

This clone occurred a few times. The rearrangement links TRBV14 to TRBJ2-5; D not certain. Germline CDR1 reads SGHDN; CDR2 reads FVKESK. The CDR3 sequence is 16 residues long. Trimming stripped 0 bases from V and 5 bases from J, with 16 bases between. The CDR3 loop is CASSQDVSSTPETQYF. In DNA form, the CDR3 reads TGTGCCAGCAGCCAAGATGTCAGTTCGACTCCGGAGACCCAGTACTTC.

This clone was found a few times. The chain has TRBV3-1 (or the pseudogene TRBV3-2) and TRBJ1-6; no reliable D call. CDR3 length equals 12 residues. Germline V gene lookup returns CDR1 LGHDT and CDR2 YNNKEL (reference sequence). V was clipped by 1 base and J by 15 bases, with 10 bases between them. The CDR3 DNA reads TGTGCCAGCAGCCAAGGCCAGCCGGGCCTCCACTTT. It codes for CASSQGQPGLHF.

This clone has more than one count but fewer than ten. The chain joins TRBV21-1 to TRBJ1-1. TRBV21-1 is flagged as a pseudogene. This CDR3 comprises 13 residues. The CDR3 nucleotides read TGTGCCAGCAGCAACCGGGGTCGCACTGAAGCTTTCTTT. This sequence encodes CASSNRGRTEAFF.

This clone was recorded a few times. V gene TRBV5-1 combines with J gene TRBJ1-6; D is undetermined. Trimming shortened V by 4 bases and J by 5 bases, and 13 bases separated the two germline ends. Per germline, CDR1 SGHRS and CDR2 YFSETQ. The CDR3 has 15 amino acids. CDR3 sequence reads: CASSLGDQDNSPLHF. CDR3 bases: TGCGCCAGCAGCCTGGGCGATCAGGATAATTCACCCCTCCACTTT.

The V and J genes are TRBV29-1 and TRBJ2-5, with 8 bases that match TRBD2. The germline V gene encodes CDR1 SQVTM and CDR2 ANQGSEA. The CDR3 has 13 residues. Losses at the gene ends were 6 bases for V and 1 base for J; bases not matched to a gene: 4. For the CDR3, the DNA is TGCAGCGTGCCCGGGACTAGCCAAGAGACCCAGTACTTC. It translates to CSVPGTSQETQYF.

The CDR3 bases are TGTGCCAGCAGCTCCGACACCCTACGGAAGGGCTACACCTTC. Its protein is CASSSDTLRKGYTF. The rearrangement uses TRBV7-3 and TRBJ1-2; D not resolved. Trimming took off 4 bases at V and 8 bases at J, with 17 bases between the two ends. This CDR3 has 14 amino acids. Germline V gene sequence: CDR1 SGHTA, CDR2 FQGTGA.

The CDR3 DNA reads as TGTGCCAGCAGCTTACTCGGGGAGCTGTTTTTT. Protein sequence: CASSLLGELFF. The rearrangement links TRBV11-1 to TRBJ2-2; no definite D call. The CDR3 is made up of 11 amino acids. CDR1 is SGHAT, CDR2 FQDESV, per germline (reference sequence). The germline V and J ends were trimmed by 2 bases and 7 bases, with 2 bases remaining between them.

The V gene is TRBV7-9, the J gene TRBJ2-1; tentative D call: TRBD1 (5 bases). Trimming removed 5 bases at V and 4 bases at J, with 12 bases between. The CDR3 length is 14 residues. Germline-derived CDR1 and CDR2 are SEHNR and FQNEAQ (reference sequence). The CDR3 region is CASSPGSSYNEQFF. In DNA, the CDR3 is TGTGCCAGCAGCCCAGGGTCATCATACAATGAGCAGTTCTTC.

This clone was detected only a few times. The chain has TRBV19 and TRBJ2-1, with TRBD2 as a possible D gene (7 bases). Looked up from germline, CDR1 is LNHDA and CDR2 is SQIVND (reference sequence). V lost 4 bases to trimming and J lost 8 bases, with 18 bases between them. The CDR3 is 15 residues long. The chain's CDR3 is CASSSGGLLGDEQFF. The CDR3 coding sequence is TGTGCCAGTAGTAGCGGGGGCCTGCTTGGCGATGAGCAGTTCTTC.

The CDR3 region is CASTVISGRDGQFF. In nucleotides, the CDR3 is TGTGCCAGCACAGTTATCAGCGGGAGGGACGGGCAGTTCTTC. The chain has TRBV2 and TRBJ2-1; 10 bases are a match to TRBD2. V shed 7 bases, J shed 12 bases, and the junction held 12 bases outside the gene matches. Germline-derived CDR1 and CDR2 are SNHLY and FYNNEI. The CDR3 is 14 residues long.

The rearrangement joins TRBV7-2 to TRBJ2-5, with D tentatively TRBD1 (6 bases). Germline CDR1 is SGHTA and CDR2 is FQGNSA. Trimming left V 4 bases short and J 3 bases short, with 9 bases between. This CDR3 contains 13 residues. The CDR3 is CASSSNREETQYF. The DNA of the CDR3 is TGTGCCAGCAGCTCAAACAGGGAAGAGACCCAGTACTTC.

This clone occurred once. The chain is built from TRBV20-1 and TRBJ2-7; perhaps TRBD1 as D (5 bases). The CDR3 length is 13 residues. From germline, CDR1 is DFQATT and CDR2 SNEGSKA (reference sequence). Trimming took 6 bases from V and 6 from J, leaving 18 bases between them. CDR3 sequence reads: CSASVRVPGEQYF. The DNA for the CDR3 is TGCAGTGCAAGTGTCAGGGTACCGGGCGAGCAGTACTTC.

The table lists this clone with a count of one. The chain uses TRBV11-2 and TRBJ1-2, with 12 bases identical to TRBD1. CDR1 is SGHAT, CDR2 FQNNGV, per germline. The CDR3 totals 15 residues. V lost 1 base, J lost 8 bases, and 5 bases stayed unmatched. CDR3 nucleotides: TGTGCCAGCAGCTTAGGGACCGGGACAGGGGGCGGCTACACCTTC. Protein sequence: CASSLGTGTGGGYTF. The full variable domain, its missing parts supplied by reference TRBV11-2 and TRBJ1-2, is EAGVAQSPRYKIIEKRQSVAFWCNPISGHATLYWYQQILGQGPKLLIQFQNNGVVDDSQLPKDRFSAERLKGVDSTLKIQPAKLEDSAVYLCASSLGTGTGGGYTFGSGTRLTVV.

V is TRBV5-6 and J is TRBJ2-7; D is perhaps TRBD1 (6 bases). V was cut by 2 bases and J by 2 bases, with 17 bases left in between. The germline gives CDR1 SGHDT, CDR2 YYEEEE. The CDR3 loop spans 16 amino acids. Here the CDR3 reads CASSFSDSRAPYEQYF. The CDR3 DNA reads as TGTGCCAGCAGCTTCTCGGACAGCAGAGCGCCCTACGAGCAGTACTTC.

The rearrangement uses TRBV7-2 and TRBJ1-5; maybe TRBD1 (6 bases). The V gene's germline CDR1 is SGHTA and CDR2 FQGNSA. The CDR3 has 14 residues. The V end was cut by 2 bases, the J end by 7 bases, with 12 bases between. The CDR3 loop reads CASSLWDITQPQHF. CDR3 DNA sequence: TGTGCCAGCAGCTTATGGGACATAACACAGCCCCAGCATTTT.

The chain links TRBV5-4 to TRBJ2-5; 7 bases are shared with TRBD2. V lost 5 bases to trimming and J lost 2 bases; unmatched junction nucleotides: 6. Germline lookup yields CDR1 SGHNT and CDR2 YYREEE (reference sequence). CDR3 length: 14 residues. CDR3 amino acids: CASRSSGAQETQYF. CDR3 nucleotides: TGTGCCAGCAGGTCTAGCGGAGCTCAAGAGACCCAGTACTTC.

This CDR3 is CAISESIGGGANTEAFF. The CDR3 region has the DNA TGTGCCATCAGTGAGTCGATTGGTGGGGGGGCTAACACTGAAGCTTTCTTT. The rearrangement links TRBV10-3 to TRBJ1-1, with D perhaps TRBD1 (6 bases). The V gene's germline CDR1 is ENHRY and CDR2 SYGVKD. Trimming stripped 0 bases from V and 2 bases from J, with 16 bases between. This CDR3 has 17 residues.

The J gene is TRBJ2-1, the V gene TRBV6-2 or TRBV6-3, with D possibly TRBD2 on 7 matching bases. With 2 bases removed from V and 3 bases from J, the gap between germline ends came to 17 bases. Germline lookup yields CDR1 MNHEY and CDR2 SVGEGT. The CDR3 contains 17 residues. CDR3: CASSYRGGDDYYNEQFF. The DNA for the CDR3 is TGTGCCAGCAGTTACAGGGGGGGGGACGACTACTACAATGAGCAGTTCTTC.

The rearrangement uses TRBV24-1 and TRBJ2-2, with 9 bases lining up with TRBD2. The CDR3 totals 16 residues. The ends lost 5 bases at V and 4 bases at J; junction bases unmatched: 7. CDR1 KGHDR and CDR2 SFDVKD come from the germline V gene. This chain's CDR3 is CATSGDSGGGTGELFF. The CDR3 DNA reads TGTGCCACCAGTGGCGATAGCGGGGGTGGCACCGGGGAGCTGTTTTTT.

The chain's CDR3 is CASSQRQGLIPLNTGELFF. The CDR3 DNA sequence: TGCGCCAGCAGCCAAAGACAGGGGCTAATACCTTTGAACACCGGGGAGCTGTTTTTT. The rearrangement joins TRBV4-1 to TRBJ2-2; 8 bases line up with TRBD1. Germline V gene data show CDR1 as MGHRA and CDR2 as YSYEKL. Losses at the gene ends were 2 bases for V and 1 base for J; bases not matched to a gene: 12. CDR3 length: 19 residues.

The chain uses TRBV5-8 and TRBJ2-5; 10 nucleotides agree with TRBD2. Trimming took 5 bases from V and 5 from J; bases not matched to a gene: 12. CDR1 and CDR2 from the germline V gene are SGHTS and YDEGEE. The CDR3 is 16 amino acids. The chain's CDR3 is CASSLLAGPEGETQYF. In DNA form, the CDR3 reads TGTGCCAGCAGTTTACTAGCGGGGCCGGAGGGGGAGACCCAGTACTTC.

V gene TRBV7-2 combines with J gene TRBJ2-3; 7 bases are shared with TRBD1. In germline, CDR1 is SGHTA, CDR2 FQGNSA. V lost 4 bases and J lost 4; bases outside the gene matches: 2. CDR3 length: 13 amino acids. The CDR3 DNA reads TGTGCCAGCAGCTCGACAGGGCCAGATACGCAGTATTTT. Its protein product is CASSSTGPDTQYF.